This T cell receptor (beta chain) was retrieved from a study of blood T cells in healthy people across ages. Sample-barcoded 5' priming and a J-beta primer mix drove a second PCR of about 6 to 12 cycles. Every cDNA molecule bore a tag from a template-switch adaptor containing 12 random nucleotides. TCRdb redid the calling of the 5' RACE reads with MiXCR, one entry per CDR3 protein. The sample lists almost 1 million distinct CDR3 sequences, 51% occurring once. Healthy Russian Caucasian donors spanned ages about 6 to 100 years. No fewer than 5.5 micrograms of total RNA were isolated from every sample. The CDR3 is 11 residues long. Germline V lookup: CDR1 SQVTM, CDR2 ANQGSEA. Trimming left V 4 bases short and J 3 bases short, with 4 bases between. Worth noting for this clonotype: The target antigen is unknown.

Study conclusions and caveats: When set beside aged donors, long-lived donors presented more naive CD4+ cells and higher diversity.

The sequenced material came from blood. This chain links TRBV29-1 with TRBJ2-1, with D unresolved. This receptor was taken from an older woman in good health. CDR3 sequence: CSVARYNEQFF. CDR3 bases: TGCAGCGTTGCGCGCTACAATGAGCAGTTCTTC.